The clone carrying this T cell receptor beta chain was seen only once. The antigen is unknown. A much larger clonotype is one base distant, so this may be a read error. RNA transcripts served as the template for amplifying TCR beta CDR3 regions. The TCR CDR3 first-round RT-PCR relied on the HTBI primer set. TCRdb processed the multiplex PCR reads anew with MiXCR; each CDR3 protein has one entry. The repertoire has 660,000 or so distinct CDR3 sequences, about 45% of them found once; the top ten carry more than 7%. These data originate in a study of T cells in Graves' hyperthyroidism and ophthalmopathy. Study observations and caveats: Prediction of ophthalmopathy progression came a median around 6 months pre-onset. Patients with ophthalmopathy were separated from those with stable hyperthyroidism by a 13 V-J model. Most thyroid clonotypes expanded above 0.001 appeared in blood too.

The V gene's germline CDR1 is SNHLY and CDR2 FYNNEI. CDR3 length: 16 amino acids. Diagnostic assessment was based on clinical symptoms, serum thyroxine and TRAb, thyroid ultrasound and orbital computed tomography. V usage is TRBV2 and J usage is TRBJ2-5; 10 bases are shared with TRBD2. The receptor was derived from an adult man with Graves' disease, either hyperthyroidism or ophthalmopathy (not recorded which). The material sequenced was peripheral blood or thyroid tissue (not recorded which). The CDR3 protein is CASSGYLAGDQGTQYF. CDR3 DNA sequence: TGTGCCAGCAGTGGGTATCTAGCGGGGGACCAAGGGACCCAGTACTTC. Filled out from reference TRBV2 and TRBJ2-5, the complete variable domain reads EPEVTQTPSHQVTQMGQEVILRCVPISNHLYFYWYRQILGQKVEFLVSFYNNEISEKSEIFDDQFSVERPDGSNFTLKIRSTKLEDSAMYFCASSGYLAGDQGTQYFGPGTRLLVL.